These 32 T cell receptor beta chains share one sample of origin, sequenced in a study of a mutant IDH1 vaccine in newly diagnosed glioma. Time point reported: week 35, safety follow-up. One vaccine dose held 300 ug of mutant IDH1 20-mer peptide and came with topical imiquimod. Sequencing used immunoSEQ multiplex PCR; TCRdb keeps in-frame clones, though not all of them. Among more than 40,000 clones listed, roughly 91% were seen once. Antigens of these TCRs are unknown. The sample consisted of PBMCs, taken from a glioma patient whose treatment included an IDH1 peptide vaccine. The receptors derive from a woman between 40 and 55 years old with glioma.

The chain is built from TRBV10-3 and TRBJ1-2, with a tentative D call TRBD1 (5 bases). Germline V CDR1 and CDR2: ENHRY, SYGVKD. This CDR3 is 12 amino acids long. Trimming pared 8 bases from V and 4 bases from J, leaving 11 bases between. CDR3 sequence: CAIAGLSYGYTF. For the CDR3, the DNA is TGTGCCATCGCAGGGTTGTCCTATGGCTACACCTTC.

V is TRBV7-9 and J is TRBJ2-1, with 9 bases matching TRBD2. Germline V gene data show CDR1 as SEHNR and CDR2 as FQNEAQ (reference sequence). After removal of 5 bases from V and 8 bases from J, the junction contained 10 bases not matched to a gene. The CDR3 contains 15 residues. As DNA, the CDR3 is TGTGCCAGCAGCCCGAGTAGCGGGAGAGGGCATGAGCAGTTCTTC. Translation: CASSPSSGRGHEQFF.

The CDR3 loop reads CATSRGQGGPGANVLTF. Written as DNA, the CDR3 is TGTGCCACCAGCAGAGGACAGGGGGGCCCTGGGGCCAACGTCCTGACTTTC. The genes are TRBV15 and TRBJ2-6; the match to TRBD1 covers 9 bases. The junction had 3 bases not matched to a gene; V was cut back by 1 base and J by 2 bases. The CDR3 consists of 17 residues. The germline V gene encodes CDR1 LNHNV and CDR2 YYDKDF (reference sequence).

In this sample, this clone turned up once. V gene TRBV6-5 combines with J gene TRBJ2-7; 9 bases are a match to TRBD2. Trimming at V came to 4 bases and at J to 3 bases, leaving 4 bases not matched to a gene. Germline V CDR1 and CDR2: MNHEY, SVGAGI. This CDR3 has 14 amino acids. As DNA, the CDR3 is TGTGCCAGCAGTTGGCTAGCGGGGAACTACGAGCAGTACTTC. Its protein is CASSWLAGNYEQYF.

The CDR3 here is CASSSGLAGNTGELFF. CDR3 in DNA: TGTGCCAGCAGCTCAGGACTAGCGGGGAACACCGGGGAGCTGTTTTTT. The gene calls are TRBV13 and TRBJ2-2, with 11 bases aligning to TRBD2. This CDR3 is built from 16 residues. Germline values: CDR1 PRHDT, CDR2 FYEKMQ (reference sequence). Trimming cost V 4 bases and J 1 base; bases outside gene matches: 2.

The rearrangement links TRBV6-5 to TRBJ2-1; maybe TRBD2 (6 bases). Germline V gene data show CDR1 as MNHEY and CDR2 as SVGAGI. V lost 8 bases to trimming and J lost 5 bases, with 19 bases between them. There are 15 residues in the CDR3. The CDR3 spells CASHSAGGVNNEQFF. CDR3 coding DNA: TGTGCCAGCCACTCCGCCGGAGGGGTAAACAATGAGCAGTTCTTC.

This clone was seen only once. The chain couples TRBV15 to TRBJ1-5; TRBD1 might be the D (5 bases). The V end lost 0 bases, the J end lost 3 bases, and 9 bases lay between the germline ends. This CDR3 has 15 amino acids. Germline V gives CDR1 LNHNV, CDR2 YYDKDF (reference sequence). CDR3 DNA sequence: TGTGCCACCAGCAGAGAGCCCAGGGCCAATCAGCCCCAGCATTTT. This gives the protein CATSREPRANQPQHF.

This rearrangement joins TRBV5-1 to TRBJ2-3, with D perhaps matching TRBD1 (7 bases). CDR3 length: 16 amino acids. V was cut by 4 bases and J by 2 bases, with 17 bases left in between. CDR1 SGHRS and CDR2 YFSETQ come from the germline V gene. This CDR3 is CASSMGAGGYTDTQYF. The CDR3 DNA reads TGCGCCAGCAGCATGGGAGCAGGGGGGTACACAGATACGCAGTATTTT.

DNA of the CDR3: TGTGCTAGTGGTTTGGGGGTTGGGGATCAGCCCCAGCATTTT. Translated: CASGLGVGDQPQHF. The V gene is TRBV12-5, the J gene TRBJ1-5; D gene ambiguous. The V and J ends lost 1 base and 5 bases respectively, with 9 bases between them. Per germline, CDR1 LGHNT and CDR2 FRNRAP. The CDR3 spans 14 residues.

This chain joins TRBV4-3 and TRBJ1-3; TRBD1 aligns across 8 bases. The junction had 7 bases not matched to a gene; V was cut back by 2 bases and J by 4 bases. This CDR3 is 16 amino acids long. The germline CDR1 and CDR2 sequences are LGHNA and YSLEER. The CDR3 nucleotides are TGCGCCAGCAGCCAATCTCACCAGGGGGCAGGAAACACCATATATTTT. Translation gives CASSQSHQGAGNTIYF.

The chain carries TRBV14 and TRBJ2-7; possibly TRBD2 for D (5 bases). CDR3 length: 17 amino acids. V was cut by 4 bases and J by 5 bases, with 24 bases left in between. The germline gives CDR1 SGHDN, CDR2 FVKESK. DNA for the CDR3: TGTGCCAGCAGCCCCAGGAGGTGGGAACCCGCTAATGACGAGCAGTACTTC. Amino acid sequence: CASSPRRWEPANDEQYF.

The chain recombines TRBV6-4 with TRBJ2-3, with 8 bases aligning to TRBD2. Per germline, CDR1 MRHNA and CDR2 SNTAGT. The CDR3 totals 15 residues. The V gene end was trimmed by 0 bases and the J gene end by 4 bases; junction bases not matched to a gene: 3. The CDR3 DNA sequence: TGTGCCAGCAGTGACTCGCGGGGGGCCGCAGATACGCAGTATTTT. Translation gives CASSDSRGAADTQYF.

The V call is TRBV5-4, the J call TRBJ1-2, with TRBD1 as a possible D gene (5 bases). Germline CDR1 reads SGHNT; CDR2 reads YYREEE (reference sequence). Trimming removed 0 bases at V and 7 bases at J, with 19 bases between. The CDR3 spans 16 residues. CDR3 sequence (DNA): TGTGCCAGCAGCTTGGGGTTTATTGGGGGGGAGGCTGGCTACACCTTC. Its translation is CASSLGFIGGEAGYTF.

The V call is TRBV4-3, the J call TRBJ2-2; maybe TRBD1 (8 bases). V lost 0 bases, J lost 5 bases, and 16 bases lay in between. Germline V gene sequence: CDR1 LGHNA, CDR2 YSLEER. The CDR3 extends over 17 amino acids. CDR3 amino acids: CASSQDLYRGGTGELFF. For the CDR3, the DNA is TGCGCCAGCAGCCAAGATTTGTACAGGGGGGGGACCGGGGAGCTGTTTTTT.

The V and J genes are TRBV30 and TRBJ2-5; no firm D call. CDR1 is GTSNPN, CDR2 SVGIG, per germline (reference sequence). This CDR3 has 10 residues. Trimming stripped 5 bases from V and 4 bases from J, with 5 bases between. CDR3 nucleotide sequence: TGTGCCTGGGCATCAGAGACCCAGTACTTC. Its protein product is CAWASETQYF.

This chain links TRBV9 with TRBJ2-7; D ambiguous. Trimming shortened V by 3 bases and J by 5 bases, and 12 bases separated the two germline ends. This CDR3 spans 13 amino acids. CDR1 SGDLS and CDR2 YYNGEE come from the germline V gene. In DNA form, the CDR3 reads TGTGCCAGCAGCGCCTATCTCCGGGACGAGCAGTACTTC. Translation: CASSAYLRDEQYF.

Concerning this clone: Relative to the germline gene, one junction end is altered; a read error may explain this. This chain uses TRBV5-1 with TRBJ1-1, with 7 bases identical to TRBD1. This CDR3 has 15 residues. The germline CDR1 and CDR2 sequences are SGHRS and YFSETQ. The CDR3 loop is CASSLETGKGTEAFF. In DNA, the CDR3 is TGCGCCAGCAGTTTGGAGACAGGGAAGGGAACTGAAGCTTTCTTT.

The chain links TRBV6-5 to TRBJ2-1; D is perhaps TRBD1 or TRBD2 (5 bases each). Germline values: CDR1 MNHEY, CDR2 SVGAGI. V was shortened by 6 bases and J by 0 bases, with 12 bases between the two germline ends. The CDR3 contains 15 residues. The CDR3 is CASRGRLSSYNEQFF. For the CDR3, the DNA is TGTGCCAGCAGGGGACGCCTGAGCTCCTACAATGAGCAGTTCTTC.

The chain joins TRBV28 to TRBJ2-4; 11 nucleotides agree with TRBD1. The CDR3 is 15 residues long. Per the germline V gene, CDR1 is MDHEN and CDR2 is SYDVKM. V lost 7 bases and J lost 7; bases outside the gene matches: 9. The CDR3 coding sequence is TGTGCCAGCACCCCCCGAGGACAGGGGGCGAACATTCAGTACTTC. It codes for CASTPRGQGANIQYF.

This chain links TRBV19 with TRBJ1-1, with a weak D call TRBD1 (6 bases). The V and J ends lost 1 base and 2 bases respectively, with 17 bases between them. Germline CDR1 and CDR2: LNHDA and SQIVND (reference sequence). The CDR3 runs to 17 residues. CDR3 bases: TGTGCCAGTAGTATAGTCAGACAGGAATGGACAAACACTGAAGCTTTCTTT. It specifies CASSIVRQEWTNTEAFF.

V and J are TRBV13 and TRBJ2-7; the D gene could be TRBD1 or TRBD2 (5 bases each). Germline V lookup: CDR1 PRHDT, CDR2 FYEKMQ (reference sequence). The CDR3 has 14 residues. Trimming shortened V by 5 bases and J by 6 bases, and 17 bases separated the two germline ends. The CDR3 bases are TGTGCCAGCAGCCCCCGGGACCAACGTCGCGAGCAGTACTTC. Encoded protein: CASSPRDQRREQYF.

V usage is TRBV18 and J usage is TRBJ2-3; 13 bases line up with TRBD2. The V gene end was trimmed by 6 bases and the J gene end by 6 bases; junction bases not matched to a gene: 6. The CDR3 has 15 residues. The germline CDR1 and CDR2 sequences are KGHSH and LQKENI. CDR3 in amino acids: CASSPGLAGTDTQYF. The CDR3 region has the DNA TGTGCCAGCTCCCCGGGACTAGCGGGAACTGATACGCAGTATTTT.

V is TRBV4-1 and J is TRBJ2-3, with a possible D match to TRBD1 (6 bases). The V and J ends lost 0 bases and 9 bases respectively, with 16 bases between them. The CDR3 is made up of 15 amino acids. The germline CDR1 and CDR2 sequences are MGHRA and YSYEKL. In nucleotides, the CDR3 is TGCGCCAGCAGCCAAGATCTCTCCGGTGGGGGCACGCAGTATTTT. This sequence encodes CASSQDLSGGGTQYF.

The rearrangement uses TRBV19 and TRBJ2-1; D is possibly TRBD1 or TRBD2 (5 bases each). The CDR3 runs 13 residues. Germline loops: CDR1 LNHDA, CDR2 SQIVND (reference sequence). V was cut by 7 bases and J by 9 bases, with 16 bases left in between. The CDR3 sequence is CASMAGTWGEQFF. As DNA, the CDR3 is TGTGCCAGTATGGCAGGGACCTGGGGTGAGCAGTTCTTC.

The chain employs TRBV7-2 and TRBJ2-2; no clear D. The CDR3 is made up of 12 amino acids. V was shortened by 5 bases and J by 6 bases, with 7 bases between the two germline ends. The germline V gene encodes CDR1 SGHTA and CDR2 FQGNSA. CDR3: CASSVNPGELFF. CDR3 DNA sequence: TGTGCCAGCAGCGTCAACCCCGGGGAGCTGTTTTTT.

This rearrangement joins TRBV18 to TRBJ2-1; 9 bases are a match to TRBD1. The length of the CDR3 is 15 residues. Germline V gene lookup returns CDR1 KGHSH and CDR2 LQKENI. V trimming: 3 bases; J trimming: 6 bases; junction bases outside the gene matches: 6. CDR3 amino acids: CASSPDRGEGNEQFF. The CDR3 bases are TGTGCCAGCTCACCCGACAGGGGGGAAGGCAATGAGCAGTTCTTC.

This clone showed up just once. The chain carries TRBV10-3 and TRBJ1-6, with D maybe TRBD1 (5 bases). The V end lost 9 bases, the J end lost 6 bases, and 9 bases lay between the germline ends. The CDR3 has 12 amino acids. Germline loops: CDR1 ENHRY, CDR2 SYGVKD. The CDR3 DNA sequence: TGTGCCATAGGGGACCCTAATTCACCCCTCCACTTT. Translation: CAIGDPNSPLHF.

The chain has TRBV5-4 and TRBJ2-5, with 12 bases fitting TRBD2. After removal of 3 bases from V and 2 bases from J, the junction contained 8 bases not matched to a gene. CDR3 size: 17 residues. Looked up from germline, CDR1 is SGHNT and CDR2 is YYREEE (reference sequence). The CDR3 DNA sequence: TGTGCCAGCAGCTCGGCTAGCGGGGGGGCCCGGCAAGAGACCCAGTACTTC. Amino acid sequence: CASSSASGGARQETQYF.

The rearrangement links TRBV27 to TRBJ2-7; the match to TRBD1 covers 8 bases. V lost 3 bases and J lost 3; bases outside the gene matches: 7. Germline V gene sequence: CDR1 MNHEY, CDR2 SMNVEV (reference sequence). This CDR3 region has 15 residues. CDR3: CASSLGDRMVYEQYF. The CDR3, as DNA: TGTGCCAGCAGTTTGGGGGACAGGATGGTCTACGAGCAGTACTTC.

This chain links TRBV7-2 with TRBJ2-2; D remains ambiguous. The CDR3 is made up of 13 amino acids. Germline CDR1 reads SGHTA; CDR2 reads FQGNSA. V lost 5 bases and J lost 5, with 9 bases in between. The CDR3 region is CASSLSVTGELFF. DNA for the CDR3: TGTGCCAGCAGCCTGTCTGTGACCGGGGAGCTGTTTTTT.

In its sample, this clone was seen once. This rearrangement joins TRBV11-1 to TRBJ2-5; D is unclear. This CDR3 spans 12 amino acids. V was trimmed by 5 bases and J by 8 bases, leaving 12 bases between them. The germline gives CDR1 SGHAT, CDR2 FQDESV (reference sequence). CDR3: CASSPALETQYF. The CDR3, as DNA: TGTGCCAGCAGCCCGGCCTTGGAAACCCAGTACTTC.

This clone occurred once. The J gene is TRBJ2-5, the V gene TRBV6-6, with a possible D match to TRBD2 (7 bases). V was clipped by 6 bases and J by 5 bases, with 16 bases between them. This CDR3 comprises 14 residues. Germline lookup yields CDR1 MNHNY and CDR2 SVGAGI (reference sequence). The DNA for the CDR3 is TGTGCCAGCAGCCCCGGGGGGCGTATGGAGACCCAGTACTTC. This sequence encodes CASSPGGRMETQYF.